This T cell receptor beta chain was documented in a study of cytomegalovirus exposure and HLA in healthy donors. Overall study context: Unique TCR beta sequences numbering 95 million to 130 million came from 150 million to 200 million T cells in an earlier analysis.

In regard to this clone: Its antigen is still unknown.

The V gene's germline CDR1 is SGHTA and CDR2 FQGNSA. V lost 5 bases to trimming and J lost 3 bases; unmatched junction nucleotides: 11. The CDR3 length is 19 residues. Study-wide points: Some V segments (TRBV6-2 and TRBV6-3 among them) were excluded as indistinguishable. V- and J-gene trimming in TCR beta was tied to a missense DCLRE1C variant by an analysis performed later.

The PCR had 60 Vbeta and 13 Jbeta primers. TCRdb keeps only in-frame clones here, not all; method: immunoSEQ multiplex PCR. The sample yields some 130,000 clones, roughly 80% seen once. The V and J genes are TRBV7-2 and TRBJ2-1, with 15 bases aligning to TRBD2. This clonotype was sampled from a man aged 35-49 years in good health and CMV-seronegative. Sequenced sample: PBMCs. The CDR3 loop is CASSGRGTSGGSYYNEQFF. The CDR3 coding sequence is TGTGCCAGCAGCGGCCGTGGGACTAGCGGGGGGTCATACTACAATGAGCAGTTCTTC. The full variable domain, its missing parts supplied by reference TRBV7-2 and TRBJ2-1, is GAGVSQSPSNKVTEKGKDVELRCDPISGHTALYWYRQSLGQGLEFLIYFQGNSAPDKSGLPSDRFSAERTGGSVSTLTIQRTQQEDSAVYLCASSGRGTSGGSYYNEQFFGPGTRLTVL.